The following is a T cell receptor (beta chain) sequence with its context. Treatment described: preoperative locoregional IRX-2 cytokine immunotherapy. This phase Ib study tested locoregional IRX-2 cytokine immunotherapy given before surgery. This sample stems from a study of preoperative IRX-2 immunotherapy in early breast cancer. Some clones are missing from TCRdb's copy, which holds only in-frame ones; the method was immunoSEQ multiplex PCR. The sample includes about 98,000 clones, roughly 90% of them seen just once. The CDR3 sequence is 16 residues long. From germline, CDR1 is SGHNT and CDR2 YENEEA. V trimming: 1 base; J trimming: 9 bases; junction bases outside the gene matches: 9.

The rearrangement uses TRBV11-3 and TRBJ2-1, with 10 bases matching TRBD1. The sequencing here drew on tumor tissue, taken after IRX-2 immunotherapy. This TCR came from a human donor with breast cancer. CDR3 nucleotides: TGTGCCAGCAGCTTAGTGAGGGACAGGGGAGACAGTGAGCAGTTCTTC. It translates to CASSLVRDRGDSEQFF.